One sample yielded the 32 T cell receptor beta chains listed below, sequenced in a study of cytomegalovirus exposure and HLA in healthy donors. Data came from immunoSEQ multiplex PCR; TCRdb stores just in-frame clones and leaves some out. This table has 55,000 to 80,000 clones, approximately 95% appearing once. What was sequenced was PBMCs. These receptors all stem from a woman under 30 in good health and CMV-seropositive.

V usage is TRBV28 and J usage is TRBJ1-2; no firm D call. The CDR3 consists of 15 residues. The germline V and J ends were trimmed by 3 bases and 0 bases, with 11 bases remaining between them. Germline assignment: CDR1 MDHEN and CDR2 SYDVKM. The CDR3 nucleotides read TGTGCCAGCAGTTTTGCACGGAGAGCTAACTATGGCTACACCTTC. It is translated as CASSFARRANYGYTF.

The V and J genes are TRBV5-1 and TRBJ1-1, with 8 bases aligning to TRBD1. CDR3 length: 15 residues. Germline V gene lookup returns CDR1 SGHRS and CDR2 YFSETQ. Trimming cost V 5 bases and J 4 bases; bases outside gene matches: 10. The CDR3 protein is CASRRQGAGGTEAFF. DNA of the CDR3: TGCGCCAGCAGACGTCAGGGGGCCGGGGGCACTGAAGCTTTCTTT.

The CDR3 DNA reads as TGTGCCAGCAGTTATTGGCGGGGGGGAATCTCCTACAATGAGCAGTTCTTC. Translating it yields CASSYWRGGISYNEQFF. This chain joins TRBV28 and TRBJ2-1; 9 bases fit TRBD2. V shed 4 bases and J 0 bases; nucleotides not matched to a gene: 7. The CDR3 sequence is 17 residues long. Germline loops: CDR1 MDHEN, CDR2 SYDVKM.

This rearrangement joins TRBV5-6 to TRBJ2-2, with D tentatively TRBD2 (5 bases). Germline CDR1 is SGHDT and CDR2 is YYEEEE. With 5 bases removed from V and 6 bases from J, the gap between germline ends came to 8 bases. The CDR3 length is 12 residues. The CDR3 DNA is TGTGCCAGCAGGCTGGGAGCCGGGGAGCTGTTTTTT. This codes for CASRLGAGELFF.

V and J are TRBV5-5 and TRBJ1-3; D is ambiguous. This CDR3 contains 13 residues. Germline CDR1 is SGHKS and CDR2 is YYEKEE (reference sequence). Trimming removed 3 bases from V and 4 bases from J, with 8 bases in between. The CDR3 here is CASSSIEGNTIYF. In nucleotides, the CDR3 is TGTGCCAGCAGCTCTATCGAGGGAAACACCATATATTTT.

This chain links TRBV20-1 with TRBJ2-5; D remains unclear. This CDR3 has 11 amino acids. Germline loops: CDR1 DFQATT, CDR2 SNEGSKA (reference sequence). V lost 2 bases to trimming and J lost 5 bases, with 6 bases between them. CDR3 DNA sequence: TGCAGTGCTAGATCTCGGGAGACCCAGTACTTC. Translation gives CSARSRETQYF.

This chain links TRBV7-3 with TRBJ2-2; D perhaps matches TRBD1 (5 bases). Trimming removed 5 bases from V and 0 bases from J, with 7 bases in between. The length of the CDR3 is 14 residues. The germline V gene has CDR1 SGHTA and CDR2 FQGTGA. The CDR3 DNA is TGTGCCAGCAGCCGACAGACGAACACCGGGGAGCTGTTTTTT. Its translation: CASSRQTNTGELFF.

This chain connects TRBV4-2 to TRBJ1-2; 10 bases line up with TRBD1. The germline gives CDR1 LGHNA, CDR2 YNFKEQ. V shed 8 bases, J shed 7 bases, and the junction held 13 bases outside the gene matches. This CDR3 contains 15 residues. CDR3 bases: TGTGCCAGCTCCTCCACTCTTGGGACAGGGGTTGGCTACACCTTC. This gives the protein CASSSTLGTGVGYTF.

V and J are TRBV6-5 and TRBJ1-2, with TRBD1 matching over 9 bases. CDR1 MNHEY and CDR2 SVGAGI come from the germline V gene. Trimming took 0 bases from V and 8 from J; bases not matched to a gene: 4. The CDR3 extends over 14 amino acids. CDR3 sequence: CASSYSKGTGGYTF. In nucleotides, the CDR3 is TGTGCCAGCAGTTACTCGAAAGGGACAGGGGGCTACACCTTC.

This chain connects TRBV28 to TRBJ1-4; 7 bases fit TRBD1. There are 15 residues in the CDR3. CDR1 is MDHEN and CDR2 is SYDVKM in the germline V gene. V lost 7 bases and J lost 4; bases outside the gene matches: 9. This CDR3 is CASITTGVVNEKLFF. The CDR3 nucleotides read TGTGCCAGCATTACCACAGGGGTGGTTAATGAAAAACTGTTTTTT.

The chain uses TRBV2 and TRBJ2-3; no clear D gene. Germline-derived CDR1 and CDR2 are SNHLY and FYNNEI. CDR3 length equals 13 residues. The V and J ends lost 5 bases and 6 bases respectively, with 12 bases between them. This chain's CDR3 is CASSPTPRDTQYF. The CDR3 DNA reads TGTGCCAGCAGTCCCACCCCCCGGGATACGCAGTATTTT.

In nucleotides, the CDR3 is TGCAGCGCCGTCGTCAGGGGGATGGAGGGCCGATCCACCGGGGAGCTGTTTTTT. Translated: CSAVVRGMEGRSTGELFF. The chain recombines TRBV29-1 with TRBJ2-2; tentative D call: TRBD1 (7 bases). This CDR3 has 18 amino acids. Germline values: CDR1 SQVTM, CDR2 ANQGSEA. V was pared by 7 bases and J by 4 bases, with 28 bases between.

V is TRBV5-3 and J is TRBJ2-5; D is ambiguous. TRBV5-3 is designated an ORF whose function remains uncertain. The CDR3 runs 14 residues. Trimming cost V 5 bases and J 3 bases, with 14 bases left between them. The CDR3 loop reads CARRSLQVEETQYF. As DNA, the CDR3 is TGTGCCAGAAGGTCTCTCCAGGTAGAAGAGACCCAGTACTTC.

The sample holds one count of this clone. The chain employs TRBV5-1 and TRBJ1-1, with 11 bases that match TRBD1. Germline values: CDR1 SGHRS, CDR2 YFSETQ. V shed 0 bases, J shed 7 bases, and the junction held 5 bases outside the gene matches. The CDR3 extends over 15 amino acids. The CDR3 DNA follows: TGCGCCAGCAGCTTGGTTGGACAGGGGGCTGGTGAAGCTTTCTTT. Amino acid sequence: CASSLVGQGAGEAFF.

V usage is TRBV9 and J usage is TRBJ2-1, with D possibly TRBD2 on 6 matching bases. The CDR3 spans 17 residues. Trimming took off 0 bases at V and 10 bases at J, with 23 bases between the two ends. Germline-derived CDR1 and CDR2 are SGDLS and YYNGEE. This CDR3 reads CASSVVIASASLGEQFF. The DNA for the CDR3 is TGTGCCAGCAGCGTAGTGATCGCTAGCGCCAGCTTAGGGGAGCAGTTCTTC.

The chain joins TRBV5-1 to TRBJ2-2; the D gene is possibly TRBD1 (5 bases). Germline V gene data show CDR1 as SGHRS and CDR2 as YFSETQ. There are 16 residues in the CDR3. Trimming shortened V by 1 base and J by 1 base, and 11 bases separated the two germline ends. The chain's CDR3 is CASSLRGQGNTGELFF. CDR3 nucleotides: TGCGCCAGCAGCTTGCGTGGCCAGGGGAACACCGGGGAGCTGTTTTTT.

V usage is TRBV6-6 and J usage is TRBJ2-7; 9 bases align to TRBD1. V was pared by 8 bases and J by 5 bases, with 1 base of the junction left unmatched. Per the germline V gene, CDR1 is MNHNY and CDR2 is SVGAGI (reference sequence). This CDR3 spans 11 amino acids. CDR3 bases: TGTGCCAGCGGGACAGGGAACGAGCAGTACTTC. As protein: CASGTGNEQYF.

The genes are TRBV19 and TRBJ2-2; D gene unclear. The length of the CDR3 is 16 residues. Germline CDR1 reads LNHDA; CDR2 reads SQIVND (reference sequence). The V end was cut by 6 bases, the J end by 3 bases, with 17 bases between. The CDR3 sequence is CASSRELNFYTGELFF. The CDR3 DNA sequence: TGTGCCAGTAGCCGAGAACTAAACTTCTACACCGGGGAGCTGTTTTTT.

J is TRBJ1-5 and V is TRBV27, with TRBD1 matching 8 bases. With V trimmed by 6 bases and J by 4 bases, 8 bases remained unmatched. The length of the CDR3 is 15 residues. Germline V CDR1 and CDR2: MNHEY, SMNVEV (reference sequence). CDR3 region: CASRPDRGGNQPQHF. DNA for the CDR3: TGTGCCAGCAGGCCTGACAGGGGTGGGAATCAGCCCCAGCATTTT.

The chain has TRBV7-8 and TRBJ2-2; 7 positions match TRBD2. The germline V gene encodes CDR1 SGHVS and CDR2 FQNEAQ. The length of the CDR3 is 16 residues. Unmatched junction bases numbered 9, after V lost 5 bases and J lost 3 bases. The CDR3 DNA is TGTGCCAGCAGCCAAGCTAGCGGACCCCACACCGGGGAGCTGTTTTTT. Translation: CASSQASGPHTGELFF.

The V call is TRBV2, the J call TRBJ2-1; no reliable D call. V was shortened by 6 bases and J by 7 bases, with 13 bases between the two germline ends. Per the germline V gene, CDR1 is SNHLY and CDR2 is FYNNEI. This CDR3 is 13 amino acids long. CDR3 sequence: CASSTRPENEQFF. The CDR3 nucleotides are TGTGCCAGCAGCACCCGACCGGAGAATGAGCAGTTCTTC.

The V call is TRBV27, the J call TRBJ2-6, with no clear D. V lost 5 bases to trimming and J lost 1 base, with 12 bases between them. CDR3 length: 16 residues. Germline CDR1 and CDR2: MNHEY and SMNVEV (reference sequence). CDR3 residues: CASSHPTASGANVLTF. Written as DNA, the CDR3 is TGTGCCAGCAGTCACCCTACAGCTTCTGGGGCCAACGTCCTGACTTTC.

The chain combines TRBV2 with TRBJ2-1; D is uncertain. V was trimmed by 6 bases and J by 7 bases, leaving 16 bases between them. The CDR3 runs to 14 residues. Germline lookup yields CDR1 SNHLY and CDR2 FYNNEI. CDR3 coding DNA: TGTGCCAGCAGGGTCGCGCGCCCTACGAATGAGCAGTTCTTC. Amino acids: CASRVARPTNEQFF.

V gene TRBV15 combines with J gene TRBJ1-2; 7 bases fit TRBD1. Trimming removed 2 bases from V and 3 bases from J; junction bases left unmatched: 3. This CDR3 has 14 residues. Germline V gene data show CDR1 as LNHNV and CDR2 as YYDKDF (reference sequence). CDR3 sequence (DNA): TGTGCCACCAGCAGAAATCAGGGGGACTATGGCTACACCTTC. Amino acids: CATSRNQGDYGYTF.

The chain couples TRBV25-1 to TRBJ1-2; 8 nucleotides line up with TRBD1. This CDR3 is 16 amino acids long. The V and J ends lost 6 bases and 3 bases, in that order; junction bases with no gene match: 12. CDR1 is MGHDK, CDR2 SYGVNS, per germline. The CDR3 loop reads CASRRIQGENDYGYTF. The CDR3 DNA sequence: TGTGCCAGCAGAAGGATACAGGGGGAGAATGACTATGGCTACACCTTC.

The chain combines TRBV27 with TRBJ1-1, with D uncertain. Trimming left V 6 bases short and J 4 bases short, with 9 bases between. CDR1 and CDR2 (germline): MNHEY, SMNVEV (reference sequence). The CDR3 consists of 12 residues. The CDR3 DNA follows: TGTGCCAGCAGCGGACTATTCACTGAAGCTTTCTTT. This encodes CASSGLFTEAFF.

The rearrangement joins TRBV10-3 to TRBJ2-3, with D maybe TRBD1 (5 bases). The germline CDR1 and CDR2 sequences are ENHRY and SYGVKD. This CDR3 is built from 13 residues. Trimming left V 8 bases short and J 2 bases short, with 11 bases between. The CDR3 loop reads CAISDSFTDTQYF. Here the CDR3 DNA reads TGTGCCATCTCCGACAGTTTCACAGATACGCAGTATTTT.

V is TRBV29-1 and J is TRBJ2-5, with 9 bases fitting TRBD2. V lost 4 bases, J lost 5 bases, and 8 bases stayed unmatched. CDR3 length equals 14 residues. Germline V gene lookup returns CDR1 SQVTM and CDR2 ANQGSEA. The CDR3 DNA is TGCAGCGTTGGAGGCGGGAGGGCCGGGGAGACCCAGTACTTC. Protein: CSVGGGRAGETQYF.

The chain's CDR3 is CASSFSGGASYGYTF. The DNA of the CDR3 is TGTGCCAGCAGTTTTTCAGGGGGCGCTTCCTATGGCTACACCTTC. The V gene is TRBV6-5, the J gene TRBJ1-2, with 8 bases matching TRBD1. The germline CDR1 and CDR2 sequences are MNHEY and SVGAGI. V dropped 4 bases and J dropped 4; count of bases not matched to a gene: 8. The CDR3 has 15 residues.

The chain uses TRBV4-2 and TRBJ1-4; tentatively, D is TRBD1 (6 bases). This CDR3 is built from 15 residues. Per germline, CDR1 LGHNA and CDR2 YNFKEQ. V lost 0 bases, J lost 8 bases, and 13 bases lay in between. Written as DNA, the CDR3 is TGTGCCAGCAGCCAAGACTGGGGGCCGGAGGAAAAACTGTTTTTT. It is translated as CASSQDWGPEEKLFF.

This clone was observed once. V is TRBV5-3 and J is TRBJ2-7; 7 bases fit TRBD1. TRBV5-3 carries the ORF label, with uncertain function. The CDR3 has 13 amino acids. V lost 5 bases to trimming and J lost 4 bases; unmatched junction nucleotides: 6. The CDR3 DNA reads TGTGCCAGAAGGAGGCAGGGGGAGTACGAGCAGTACTTC. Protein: CARRRQGEYEQYF.

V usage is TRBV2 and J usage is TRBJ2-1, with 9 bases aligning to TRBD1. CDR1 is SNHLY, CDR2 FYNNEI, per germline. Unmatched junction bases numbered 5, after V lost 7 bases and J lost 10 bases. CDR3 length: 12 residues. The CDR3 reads CASTPDRGEQFF. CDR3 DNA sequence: TGTGCCAGCACCCCGGACAGGGGAGAGCAGTTCTTC.